The T cell receptor (beta chain) described here comes from a study of CD8 T cells in ankylosing spondylitis. Notes on the study in general: Blood of patients with ankylosing spondylitis appeared to be characterized by a TCR beta motif of eight or nine highly homologous variants.

Only a few counts were recorded for this clonotype. Its antigen is currently unknown. TCRdb fed the 5' RACE reads into MiXCR, producing one record per CDR3 protein. The sample has around 770,000 distinct CDR3 sequences, under 20% seen once. The junction had 5 bases not matched to a gene; V was cut back by 4 bases and J by 10 bases. The CDR3 has 13 residues. Germline V CDR1 and CDR2: SGDLS, YYNGEE. The sample taken for sequencing was blood, either unsorted or a sorted T cell fraction (not recorded which). The clonotype comes from a male donor with ankylosing spondylitis. This chain joins TRBV9 and TRBJ2-7, with 13 bases identical to TRBD2. CDR3 sequence: CASSIGLAGDQYF. The CDR3, as DNA: TGTGCCAGCAGCATTGGACTAGCGGGAGATCAGTACTTC. Using reference TRBV9 and TRBJ2-7 for the parts outside the CDR3, the full variable domain is DSGVTQTPKHLITATGQRVTLRCSPRSGDLSVYWYQQSLDQGLQFLIQYYNGEERAKGNILERFSAQQFPDLHSELNLSSLELGDSALYFCASSIGLAGDQYFGPGTRLTVT.